This record concerns one T cell receptor beta chain sequence. Original analysis: Amplification with reference gene primers provided the estimates of nucleated cell counts. TCRdb's copy holds only in-frame clones and misses some; the assay was immunoSEQ multiplex PCR. V, J and clone size derive from that table, while D and trimming were established from the DNA sequence. Among 140,000 or so clones listed, roughly nine tenths were seen once. The sample originates from a study of blood T cell repertoires in COVID-19. For the study at large: Samples of COVID-19 (acute and convalescent) were obtained from the United States, Italy and Spain. The cDNA or gDNA used as material had been derived from T cells, B-cell-depleted T cells, or PBMCs.

Germline V lookup: CDR1 LNHDA, CDR2 SQIVND (reference sequence). Trimming left V 2 bases short and J 2 bases short, with 10 bases between. The CDR3 contains 14 residues. The source material was peripheral blood. The V call is TRBV19, the J call TRBJ2-7, with D hard to call. The receptor was isolated from a human donor in a cohort sampled during active COVID-19. CDR3 amino acids: CASSINARTYEQYF. The CDR3 coding sequence is TGTGCCAGTAGTATAAACGCCAGGACCTACGAGCAGTACTTC.